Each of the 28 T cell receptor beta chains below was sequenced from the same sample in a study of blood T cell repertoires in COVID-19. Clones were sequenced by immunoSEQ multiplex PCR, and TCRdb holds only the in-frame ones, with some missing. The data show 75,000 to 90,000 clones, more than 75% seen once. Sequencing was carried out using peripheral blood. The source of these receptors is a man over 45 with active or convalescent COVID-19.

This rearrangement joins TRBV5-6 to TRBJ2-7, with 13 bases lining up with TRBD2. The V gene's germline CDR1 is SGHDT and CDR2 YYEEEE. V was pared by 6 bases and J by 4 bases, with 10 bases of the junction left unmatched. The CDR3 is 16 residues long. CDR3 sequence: CASIGTSGDLQYEQYF. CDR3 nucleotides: TGTGCCAGCATCGGGACTAGCGGGGATTTACAGTACGAGCAGTACTTC.

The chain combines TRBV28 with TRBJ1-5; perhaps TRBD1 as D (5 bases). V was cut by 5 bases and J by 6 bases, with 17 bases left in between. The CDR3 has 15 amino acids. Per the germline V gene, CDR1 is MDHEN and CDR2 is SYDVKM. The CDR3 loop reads CASSRRTSQGQPQHF. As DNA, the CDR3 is TGTGCCAGCAGTCGGAGAACATCCCAGGGTCAGCCCCAGCATTTT.

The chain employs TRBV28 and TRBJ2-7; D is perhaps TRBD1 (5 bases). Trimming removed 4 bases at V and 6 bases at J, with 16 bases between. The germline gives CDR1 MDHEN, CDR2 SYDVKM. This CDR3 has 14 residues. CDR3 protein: CASSSGSDFVEQYV. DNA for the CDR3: TGTGCCAGCAGTTCAGGGTCAGATTTTGTCGAGCAGTACGTC.

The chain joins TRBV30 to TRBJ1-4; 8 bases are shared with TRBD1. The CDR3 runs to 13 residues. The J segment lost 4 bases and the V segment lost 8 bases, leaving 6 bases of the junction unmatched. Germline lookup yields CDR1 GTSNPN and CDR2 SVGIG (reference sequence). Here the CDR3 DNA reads TGTGCCGGACAGGGCTCGCGTAATGAAAAACTGTTTTTT. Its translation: CAGQGSRNEKLFF.

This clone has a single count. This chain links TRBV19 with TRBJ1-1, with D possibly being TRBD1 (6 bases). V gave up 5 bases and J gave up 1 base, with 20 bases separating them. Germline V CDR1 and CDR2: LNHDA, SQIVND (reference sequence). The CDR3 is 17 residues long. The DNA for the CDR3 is TGTGCCAGTAGTTCCCCCCTCGGACAGAAGGGGAACACTGAAGCTTTCTTT. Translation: CASSSPLGQKGNTEAFF.

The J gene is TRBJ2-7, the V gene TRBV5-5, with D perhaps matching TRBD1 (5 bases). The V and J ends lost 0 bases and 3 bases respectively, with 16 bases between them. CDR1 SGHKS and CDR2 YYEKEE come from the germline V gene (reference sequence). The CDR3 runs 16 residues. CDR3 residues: CASSLVGLGQHYEQYV. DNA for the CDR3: TGTGCCAGCAGCTTGGTAGGGCTGGGGCAGCACTACGAGCAGTACGTC.

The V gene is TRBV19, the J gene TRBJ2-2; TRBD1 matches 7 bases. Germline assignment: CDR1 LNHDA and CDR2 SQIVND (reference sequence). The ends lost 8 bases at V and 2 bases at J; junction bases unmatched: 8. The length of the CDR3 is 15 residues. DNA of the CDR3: TGTGCCAGTCAACGGACAGGCGGCAACACCGGGGAGCTGTTTTTT. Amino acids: CASQRTGGNTGELFF. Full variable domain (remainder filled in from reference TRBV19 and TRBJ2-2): DGGITQSPKYLFRKEGQNVTLSCEQNLNHDAMYWYRQDPGQGLRLIYYSQIVNDFQKGDIAEGYSVSREKKESFPLTVTSAQKNPTAFYLCASQRTGGNTGELFFGEGSRLTVL.

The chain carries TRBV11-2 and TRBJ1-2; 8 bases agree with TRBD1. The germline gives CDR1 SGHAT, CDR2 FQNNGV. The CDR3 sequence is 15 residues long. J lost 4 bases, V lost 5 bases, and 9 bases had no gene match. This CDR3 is CASSPETGAIYGYTF. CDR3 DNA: TGTGCCAGCAGCCCGGAGACAGGGGCTATCTATGGCTACACCTTC.

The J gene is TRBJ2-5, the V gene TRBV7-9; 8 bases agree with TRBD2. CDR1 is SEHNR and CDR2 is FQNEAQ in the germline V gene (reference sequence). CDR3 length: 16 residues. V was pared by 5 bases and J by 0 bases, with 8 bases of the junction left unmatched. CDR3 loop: CASSRGSGGYQETQYF. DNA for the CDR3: TGTGCCAGCAGCCGGGGGAGCGGGGGCTACCAAGAGACCCAGTACTTC.

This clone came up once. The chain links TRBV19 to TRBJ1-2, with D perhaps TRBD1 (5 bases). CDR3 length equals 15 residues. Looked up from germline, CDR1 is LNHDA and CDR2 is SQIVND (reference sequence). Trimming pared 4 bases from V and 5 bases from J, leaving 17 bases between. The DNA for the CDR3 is TGTGCCAGTAGTACCGGCGGGACGGGCTATTATGGCTACACCTTC. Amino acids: CASSTGGTGYYGYTF. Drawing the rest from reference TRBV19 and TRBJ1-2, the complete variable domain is DGGITQSPKYLFRKEGQNVTLSCEQNLNHDAMYWYRQDPGQGLRLIYYSQIVNDFQKGDIAEGYSVSREKKESFPLTVTSAQKNPTAFYLCASSTGGTGYYGYTFGSGTRLTVV.

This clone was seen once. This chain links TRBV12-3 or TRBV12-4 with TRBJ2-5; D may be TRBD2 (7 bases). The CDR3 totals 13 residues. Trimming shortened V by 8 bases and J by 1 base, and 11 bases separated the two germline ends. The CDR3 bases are TGTGCCAGCTCGAGGGGGGGCCAAGAGACCCAGTACTTC. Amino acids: CASSRGGQETQYF.

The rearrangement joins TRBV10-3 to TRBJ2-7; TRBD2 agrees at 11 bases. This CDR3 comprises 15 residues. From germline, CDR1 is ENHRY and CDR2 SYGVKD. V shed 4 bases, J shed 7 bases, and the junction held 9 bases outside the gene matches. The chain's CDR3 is CAISASGLAAREQYF. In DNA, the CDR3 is TGTGCCATCAGTGCGTCGGGACTAGCGGCACGGGAGCAGTACTTC.

CDR3 protein: CASRRQINTGELFF. DNA of the CDR3: TGTGCCAGTAGGCGGCAGATAAACACCGGGGAGCTGTTTTTT. V and J are TRBV19 and TRBJ2-2; no firm D call. The CDR3 covers 14 residues. Trimming took 6 bases from V and 2 from J, leaving 10 bases between them. CDR1 and CDR2 (germline): LNHDA, SQIVND (reference sequence). Combining the CDR3 with reference TRBV19 and TRBJ2-2 gives the whole variable domain DGGITQSPKYLFRKEGQNVTLSCEQNLNHDAMYWYRQDPGQGLRLIYYSQIVNDFQKGDIAEGYSVSREKKESFPLTVTSAQKNPTAFYLCASRRQINTGELFFGEGSRLTVL.

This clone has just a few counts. CDR3 region: CASRATGDQPQHF. The CDR3 bases are TGTGCCAGTAGGGCGACAGGGGATCAGCCCCAGCATTTT. J is TRBJ1-5 and V is TRBV19, with 8 bases lining up with TRBD1. With V trimmed by 6 bases and J by 5 bases, 3 bases remained unmatched. Germline-derived CDR1 and CDR2 are LNHDA and SQIVND (reference sequence). The CDR3 length is 13 residues.

The CDR3 here is CASSYGGTGGRAFF. CDR3 bases: TGTGCCAGCAGTTACGGGGGGACAGGGGGTCGAGCTTTCTTT. V is TRBV6-5 and J is TRBJ1-1; TRBD1 aligns across 11 bases. Unmatched junction bases numbered 6, after V lost 2 bases and J lost 10 bases. The length of the CDR3 is 14 residues. The germline V gene encodes CDR1 MNHEY and CDR2 SVGAGI.

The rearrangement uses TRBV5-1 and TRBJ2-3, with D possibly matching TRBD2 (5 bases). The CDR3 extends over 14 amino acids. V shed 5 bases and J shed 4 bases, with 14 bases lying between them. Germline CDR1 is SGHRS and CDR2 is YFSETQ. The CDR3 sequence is CASSRGTSADTQYF. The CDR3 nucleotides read TGCGCCAGCAGTCGGGGTACTAGTGCAGATACGCAGTATTTT.

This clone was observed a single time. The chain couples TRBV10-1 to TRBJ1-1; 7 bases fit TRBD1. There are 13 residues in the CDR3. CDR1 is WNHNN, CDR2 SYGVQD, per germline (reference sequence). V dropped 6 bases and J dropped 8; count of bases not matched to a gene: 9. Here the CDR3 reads CASSQGTVGEAFF. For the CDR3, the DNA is TGCGCCAGCAGCCAAGGGACAGTTGGCGAAGCTTTCTTT.

The CDR3 nucleotides read TGTGCCAGCAGACAGGGACAGTCCCATCAGCCCCAGCATTTT. Amino acid sequence: CASRQGQSHQPQHF. V usage is TRBV28 and J usage is TRBJ1-5, with 7 bases aligning to TRBD1. The CDR3 has 14 residues. J was trimmed by 5 bases and V by 6 bases; bases with no gene match: 7. Germline values: CDR1 MDHEN, CDR2 SYDVKM.

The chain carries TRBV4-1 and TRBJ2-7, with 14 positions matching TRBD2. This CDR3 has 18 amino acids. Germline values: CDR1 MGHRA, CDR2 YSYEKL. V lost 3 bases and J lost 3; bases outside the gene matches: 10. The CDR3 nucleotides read TGCGCCAGCAGCCACCCCGGGACTAGCGGGGGCGCCTACTACGAGCAGTACGTC. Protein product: CASSHPGTSGGAYYEQYV.

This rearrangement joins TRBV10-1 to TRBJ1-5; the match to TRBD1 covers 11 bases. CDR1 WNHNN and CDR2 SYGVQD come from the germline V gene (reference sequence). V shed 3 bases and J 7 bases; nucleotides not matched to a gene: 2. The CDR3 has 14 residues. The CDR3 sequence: CASSDGQGAQPQHF. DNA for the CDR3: TGCGCCAGCAGTGATGGACAGGGGGCCCAGCCCCAGCATTTT.

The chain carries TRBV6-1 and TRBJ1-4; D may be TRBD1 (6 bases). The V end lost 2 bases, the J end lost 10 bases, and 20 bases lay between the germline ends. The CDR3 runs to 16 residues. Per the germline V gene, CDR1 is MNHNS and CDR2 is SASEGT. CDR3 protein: CASSEMIQGTERKLFF. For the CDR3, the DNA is TGTGCCAGCAGTGAAATGATACAGGGTACGGAGAGAAAACTGTTTTTT.

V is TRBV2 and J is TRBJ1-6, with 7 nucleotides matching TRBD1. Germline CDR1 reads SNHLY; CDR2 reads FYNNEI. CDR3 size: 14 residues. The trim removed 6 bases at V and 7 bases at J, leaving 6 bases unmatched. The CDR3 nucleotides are TGTGCCAGCAGCCAAGACAGGGTAAATTCACCCCTCCACTTT. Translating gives CASSQDRVNSPLHF.

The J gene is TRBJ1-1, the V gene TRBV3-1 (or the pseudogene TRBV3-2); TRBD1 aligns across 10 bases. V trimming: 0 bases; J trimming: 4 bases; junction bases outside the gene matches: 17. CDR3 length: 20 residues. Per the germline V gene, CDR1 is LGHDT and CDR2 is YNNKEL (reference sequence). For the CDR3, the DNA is TGTGCCAGCAGCCAAGATACTTCGACAGGGGGCCTCCACTGGGGCACTGAAGCTTTCTTT. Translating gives CASSQDTSTGGLHWGTEAFF.

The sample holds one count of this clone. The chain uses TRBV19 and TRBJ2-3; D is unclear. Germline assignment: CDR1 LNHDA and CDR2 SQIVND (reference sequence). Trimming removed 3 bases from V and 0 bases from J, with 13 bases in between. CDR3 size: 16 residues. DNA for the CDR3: TGTGCCAGTAGTATTGGTGGGCAGGTGAGCACAGATACGCAGTATTTT. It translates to CASSIGGQVSTDTQYF.

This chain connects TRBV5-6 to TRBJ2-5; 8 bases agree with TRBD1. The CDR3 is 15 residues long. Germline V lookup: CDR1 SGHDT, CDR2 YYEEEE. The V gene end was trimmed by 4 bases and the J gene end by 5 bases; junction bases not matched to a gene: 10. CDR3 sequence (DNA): TGTGCCAGCAGCGAAGGGGCAGGGGGCTCTGAGACCCAGTACTTC. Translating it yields CASSEGAGGSETQYF.

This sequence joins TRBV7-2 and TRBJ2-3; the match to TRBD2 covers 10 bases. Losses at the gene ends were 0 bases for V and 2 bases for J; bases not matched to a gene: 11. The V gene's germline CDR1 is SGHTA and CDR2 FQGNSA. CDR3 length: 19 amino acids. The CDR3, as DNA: TGTGCCAGCAGCTTAGCCGGGCTAGGGCTAGCGGGGGTCACAGATACGCAGTATTTT. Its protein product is CASSLAGLGLAGVTDTQYF.

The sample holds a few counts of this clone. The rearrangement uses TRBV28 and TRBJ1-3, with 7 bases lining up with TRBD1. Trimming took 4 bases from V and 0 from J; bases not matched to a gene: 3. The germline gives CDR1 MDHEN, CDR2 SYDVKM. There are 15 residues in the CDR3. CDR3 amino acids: CASSSGTVSGNTIYF. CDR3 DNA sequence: TGTGCCAGCAGTTCTGGGACAGTCTCTGGAAACACCATATATTTT. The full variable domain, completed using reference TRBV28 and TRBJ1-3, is DVKVTQSSRYLVKRTGEKVFLECVQDMDHENMFWYRQDPGLGLRLIYFSYDVKMKEKGDIPEGYSVSREKKERFSLILESASTNQTSMYLCASSSGTVSGNTIYFGEGSWLTVV.

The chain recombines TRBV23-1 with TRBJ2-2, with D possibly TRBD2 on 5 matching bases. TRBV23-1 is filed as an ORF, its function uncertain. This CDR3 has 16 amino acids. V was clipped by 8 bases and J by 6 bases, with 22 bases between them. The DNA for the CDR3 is TGCGCCAGCCGACACTCGGGGAAAATTTACCCCGGGGAGCTGTTTTTT. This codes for CASRHSGKIYPGELFF.